The subject of this entry is one T cell receptor beta chain. These data belong to a study of tumor-infiltrating lymphocytes in oesophageal squamous cell carcinoma. Trimming shortened V by 7 bases and J by 11 bases, and 23 bases separated the two germline ends. The CDR3 length is 14 residues. Per germline, CDR1 SGHVS and CDR2 FQNEAQ. MiXCR was run by TCRdb on the PCR reads, yielding one entry per CDR3 protein. The sample yields 15,000 to 20,000 distinct CDR3 sequences, 50% seen once. Sequencing input: esophageal tumor tissue. The source of this sequence is a male donor with esophageal squamous cell carcinoma. The rearrangement links TRBV7-8 to TRBJ2-5; the D gene is possibly TRBD1 (8 bases). The CDR3 loop reads CASTQAQGGSEQYF. The CDR3 region has the DNA TGTGCCAGCACCCAAGCACAGGGGGGGAGTGAGCAGTACTTC.